The clone carrying this TCR beta chain is deemed medium-sized (0.01 to 0.1%). The data belong to a study of immune reconstitution after stem cell transplant in scleroderma. MiXCR, run by TCRdb on the RT-PCR reads, gives a single entry per CDR3 protein. The data show approximately 3,000 distinct CDR3 sequences, 3.6% seen once. Germline V gene lookup returns CDR1 MNHEY and CDR2 SVGEGT. Deletions cut 6 bases from V and 5 bases from J, with 4 bases between. The CDR3 has 11 amino acids. This chain uses TRBV6-2 or TRBV6-3 with TRBJ2-2; D is unresolved. The clonotype was recovered from a human donor with systemic sclerosis. This sample was taken before or after autologous hematopoietic stem cell transplantation (not recorded which). The CDR3 spells CASSRTGELFF. The DNA for the CDR3 is TGTGCCAGCAGCCGAACCGGGGAGCTGTTTTTT.